This TCR beta chain was identified in a study of blood T cell repertoires in COVID-19. Study information: The United States, Italy and Spain supplied acute and convalescent COVID-19 samples. PBMCs, B-cell-depleted T cells, or T cells provided the cDNA or gDNA that made up the material.

How the authors handled the data: The authors estimated nucleated cell counts from reference gene primer amplification. The repertoire was sequenced with immunoSEQ multiplex PCR; TCRdb's copy has only in-frame clones and lacks some. Clone size and V and J calls were adopted from that table, with D and trimming inferred from the DNA. The sample contains 40,000 to 55,000 clones, about four fifths of which appear only once. This CDR3 spans 15 amino acids. The V end was cut by 6 bases, the J end by 1 base, with 15 bases between. CDR1 is MDHEN, CDR2 SYDVKM, per germline. The TCR sequence derives from a woman aged 65 to 85 with acute or convalescent COVID-19. Sequenced sample: peripheral blood. The chain employs TRBV28 and TRBJ1-1, with D perhaps TRBD1 (5 bases). The CDR3, as DNA: TGTGCCAGCAGCACGAGATGGGGGGAGAACACTGAAGCTTTCTTT. It specifies CASSTRWGENTEAFF.